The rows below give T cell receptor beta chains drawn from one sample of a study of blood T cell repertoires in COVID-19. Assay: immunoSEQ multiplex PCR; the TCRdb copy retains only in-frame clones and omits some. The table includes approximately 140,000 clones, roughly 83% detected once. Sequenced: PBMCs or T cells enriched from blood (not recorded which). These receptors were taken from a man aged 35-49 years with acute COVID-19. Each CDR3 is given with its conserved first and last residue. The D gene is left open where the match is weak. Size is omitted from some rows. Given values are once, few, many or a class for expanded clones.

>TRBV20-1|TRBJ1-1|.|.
CSGVRGEAFF
TGCAGTGGGGTTCGGGGTGAAGCTTTCTTT
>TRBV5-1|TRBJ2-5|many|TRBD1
CASRGTGAETQYF
TGCGCCAGCCGCGGGACAGGTGCGGAGACCCAGTACTTC
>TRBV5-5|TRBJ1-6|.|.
CASSLEEDSPLHF
TGTGCCAGCAGCTTGGAGGAGGATTCACCCCTCCACTTT
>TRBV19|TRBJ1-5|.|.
CASSIWGEPQHF
TGTGCCAGTAGTATCTGGGGGGAGCCCCAGCATTTT
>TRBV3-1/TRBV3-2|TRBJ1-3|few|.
CASSRYSGLAGNTIYF
TGTGCCAGCAGCCGCTACAGTGGTCTGGCTGGAAACACCATATATTTT
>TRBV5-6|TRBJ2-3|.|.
CASSLEDNPSTDTQYF
TGTGCCAGCAGCTTGGAGGACAATCCTAGCACAGATACGCAGTATTTT
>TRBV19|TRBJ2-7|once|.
CASSIQQATGEQYF
TGTGCCAGTAGTATACAACAGGCAACGGGCGAGCAGTACTTC
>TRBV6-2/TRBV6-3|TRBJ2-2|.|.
CASSYEGRGGELFF
TGTGCCAGCAGTTACGAGGGGCGGGGCGGGGAGCTGTTTTTT
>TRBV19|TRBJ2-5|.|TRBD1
CASSTGPGTGVGETQYF
TGTGCCAGTTCGACCGGTCCCGGGACAGGGGTCGGAGAGACCCAGTACTTC
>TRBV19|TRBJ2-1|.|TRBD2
CASSPWTSGRAGEQFF
TGTGCCAGTAGTCCCTGGACTAGCGGGAGGGCCGGCGAGCAGTTCTTC
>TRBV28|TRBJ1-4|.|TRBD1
CASSPVRDSDRGLANEKLFF
TGTGCCAGCAGTCCCGTACGGGATTCGGACAGGGGGCTTGCTAATGAAAAACTGTTTTTT
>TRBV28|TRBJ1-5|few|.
CASSLLLGSNQPQHF
TGTGCCAGCAGTTTGTTACTAGGGAGCAATCAGCCCCAGCATTTT
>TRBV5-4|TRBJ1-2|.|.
CASSLGQNYGYTF
TGTGCCAGCAGCTTGGGCCAGAACTATGGCTACACCTTC
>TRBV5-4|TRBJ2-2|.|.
CASSLGPITGELFF
TGTGCCAGCAGCTTGGGTCCCATCACCGGGGAGCTGTTTTTT